The rows below give T cell receptor beta chains drawn from one sample of a study of early T cells in non-severe SARS-CoV-2 infection. TCRdb processed the 5' RACE reads anew with MiXCR; each CDR3 protein has one entry. The sample contains nearly 9,500 distinct CDR3 sequences, about 4.8% of which appear only once. The sequenced sample consisted of whole blood. The receptors were sampled from an adult who was a healthcare worker with PCR-confirmed SARS-CoV-2 infection or an uninfected control (not recorded which). Both conserved end residues are part of each CDR3. Each record gives: J gene, D gene, V gene, CDR3 protein. The D gene is left open where the match is weak.

TRBJ2-7 TRBD1 TRBV28 CASRTLFTPGQGATYEQYF
TRBJ2-1 - TRBV28 CASSPREVFYNEQFF
TRBJ2-7 TRBD1 TRBV20-1 CSARDRVRDRKSEQYF
TRBJ1-6 - TRBV30 CAWGPNSPLHF
TRBJ2-1 - TRBV20-1 CSARVARPPNEQFF
TRBJ1-1 - TRBV14 CASSRVGTEAFF
TRBJ2-7 TRBD1 TRBV11-2 CASSWDRGDEQYF
TRBJ2-5 - TRBV7-8 CASSFGESETQYF
TRBJ2-3 - TRBV11-2 CASSFNRDSPTDTQYF
TRBJ1-2 TRBD1 TRBV27 CASSPQGALSYGYTF
TRBJ2-1 - TRBV15 CATSRDPTNEQFF
TRBJ2-6 - TRBV18 CASSPQGTGANVLTF
TRBJ1-4 - TRBV11-3 CASSKRQTNEKLFF
TRBJ1-2 - TRBV18 CASSPPAGTNYGYTF
TRBJ1-5 - TRBV19 CASSMYGNDQPQHF
TRBJ1-1 - TRBV4-1 CASTGGRNTEAFF
TRBJ2-3 - TRBV9 CASSALGTFWSTDTQYF
TRBJ1-5 - TRBV27 CASRTGGQPQHF
TRBJ2-3 - TRBV7-2 CASSRPPPDTQYF
TRBJ1-1 TRBD1 TRBV29-1 CSVEGRTGGRTEAFF
TRBJ2-4 - TRBV6-5 CASSWGDPAKNIQYF
TRBJ2-1 - TRBV6-4 CASSEGMTGPNEQFF
TRBJ1-5 - TRBV7-2 CASSFQWSNQPQHF
TRBJ2-1 - TRBV6-2/TRBV6-3 CASSYVSYNEQFF
TRBJ1-5 TRBD1 TRBV6-2/TRBV6-3 CASTMGQAGNQPQHF
TRBJ2-1 - TRBV7-2 CASSLGGPANYNEQFF
TRBJ2-3 TRBD2 TRBV5-1 CASSSSGRAQYF
TRBJ2-1 TRBD2 TRBV6-2/TRBV6-3 CASSYSRWGLAPNEQFF
TRBJ2-1 TRBD1 TRBV12-3/TRBV12-4 CASSPDRGDQKEQFF
TRBJ1-6 - TRBV27 CASSENFSYNSPLHF
TRBJ2-5 TRBD2 TRBV14 CASSQDWSAGVRETQYF
TRBJ2-7 - TRBV11-2 CASNGAYNEQYF
TRBJ2-7 TRBD1 TRBV6-5 CASSLGQYHYEQYF
TRBJ2-2 - TRBV2 CASGPTGELFF
TRBJ2-1 - TRBV15 CATSYRVRQAFNEQFF
TRBJ1-2 TRBD1 TRBV7-9 CASSPPGQTSNTF
TRBJ2-1 TRBD1 TRBV7-3 CASSLGTGGNEQFF
TRBJ2-1 TRBD1 TRBV7-3 CASSPGQYNEQFF
TRBJ1-2 - TRBV29-1 CSVGQSGGAGYGYTF
TRBJ2-7 - TRBV7-8 CASSSPQGMAYEQYF
TRBJ2-3 TRBD2 TRBV19 CASSRLAGTDTQYF
TRBJ1-2 TRBD1 TRBV18 CASSPQGDSFYGYTF
TRBJ2-2 - TRBV18 CASSPPQGRGTSPGELFF
TRBJ1-1 - TRBV11-2 CASSDGGGSGEAFF
TRBJ2-7 TRBD1 TRBV20-1 CSASIPDRISYEQYF
TRBJ2-1 TRBD2 TRBV18 CASSSIGLAGGPISYNEQFF
TRBJ1-1 - TRBV14 CASSQAGTEAFF
TRBJ1-2 TRBD1 TRBV4-2 CASSQNRGRDGYTF
TRBJ2-7 - TRBV3-1 CASSQTPGRPDYEQYF
TRBJ2-3 TRBD2 TRBV4-1 CASSQDRSGSGTDTQYF
TRBJ1-2 - TRBV11-2 CASSLDLLDVYGYTF
TRBJ2-3 TRBD2 TRBV6-2/TRBV6-3 CASSYILGGSPTDTQYF
TRBJ1-1 - TRBV19 CASSIITGRRSNTEAFF
TRBJ2-1 TRBD1 TRBV24-1 CATSDRRDRAGNEQFF
TRBJ2-1 - TRBV5-6 CASALRANEQFF
TRBJ2-1 - TRBV6-5 CASSYSRDNEQFF
TRBJ2-1 TRBD2 TRBV7-6 CASNTGGEQFF